Listed below are T cell receptor beta chains from one sample, sequenced in a study of blood T cell repertoires in COVID-19. Method: immunoSEQ multiplex PCR; TCRdb's copy keeps in-frame clones and lacks some. Counted here are some 240,000 clones, 80% to 90% occurring once; the ten biggest clones make up around 3.2%. Material: PBMCs or T cells enriched from blood (not recorded which). The receptors come from a woman aged 40-49 years who had been exposed to COVID-19. CDR3s include the opening cysteine and the closing phenylalanine or tryptophan. A D gene is named only where the DNA matches it firmly. For some rows the clone size is stated as once, few or many, or as a class when expanded; others skip it.

TRBV6-5	TRBD1	TRBJ1-5	once	TGTGCCAGCAGTTCCGGACAGGGGTTTCAGCCCCAGCATTTT	CASSSGQGFQPQHF
TRBV9	TRBD1	TRBJ2-1	.	TGTGCCAGCAGCGGAACCGGGTGGACAGGGGACTACAATGAGCAGTTCTTC	CASSGTGWTGDYNEQFF
TRBV7-9	.	TRBJ1-1	.	TGTGCCAGCAGCTTAAGAACAGTGAACACTGAAGCTTTCTTT	CASSLRTVNTEAFF
TRBV6-5	.	TRBJ2-3	.	TGTGCCAGCATCCAACTTCTATCAGATACGCAGTATTTT	CASIQLLSDTQYF
TRBV2	.	TRBJ2-7	.	TGTGCCAGCAGTGAAGTCCTCCCCACTAGCCACGAGCAGTACTTC	CASSEVLPTSHEQYF
TRBV6-5	.	TRBJ2-1	.	TGTGCCAGCAGTCTGAACAGAGAGCAGTTCTTC	CASSLNREQFF
TRBV5-4	TRBD1	TRBJ2-1	.	TGTGCCAGCAGCTTGGGGACAGGATACTACAATGAGCAGTTCTTC	CASSLGTGYYNEQFF
TRBV7-8	TRBD2	TRBJ2-1	.	TGTGCCAGCAGCTTAGCCCGGTGGGCTAGCGGGAGCTCCTACAATGAGCAGTTCTTC	CASSLARWASGSSYNEQFF
TRBV12-2	.	TRBJ2-4	.	TGTGCAAGTCGCCGAGTGGGCCAGATTAGGCCCAAAAGAGACATTCAGTACTTC	CASRRVGQIRPKRDIQYF
TRBV12-3/TRBV12-4	.	TRBJ1-2	.	TGTGCCAGCAACCAGGACAGCCACTATGGCTACACCTTC	CASNQDSHYGYTF
TRBV28	TRBD2	TRBJ2-1	.	TGTGCCAGCAGTCTTACTAGCGGGAGGGCCGGGGATGAGCAGTTCTTC	CASSLTSGRAGDEQFF
TRBV19	TRBD1	TRBJ1-5	few	TGTGCCAGTAGTATAGGGACAGGGCCACGGAGCCAGCATTTT	CASSIGTGPRSQHF
TRBV15	TRBD1	TRBJ2-7	few	TGTGCCACCAGCAGCGACAGGGGACCCTCCTACGAGCAGTACTTC	CATSSDRGPSYEQYF
TRBV11-2	TRBD2	TRBJ2-5	.	TGTGCCAGCAGCTTAGTGGTATCTAGCGGCCAAGAGACCCAGTACTTC	CASSLVVSSGQETQYF
TRBV5-4	TRBD2	TRBJ2-1	.	TGTGCCAGCAGCTTCGGGGGGGGCCTATACAATGAGCAGTTCTTC	CASSFGGGLYNEQFF
TRBV28	TRBD1	TRBJ1-6	.	TGTGCCAGCAGTTTTGGGACAGGGGTAGTCCAGGCACCCCTCCACTTT	CASSFGTGVVQAPLHF
TRBV2	.	TRBJ1-4	.	TGTGCCAGCAGTGTTTTCGCTAGTAATGAAAAACTGTTTTTT	CASSVFASNEKLFF
TRBV19	.	TRBJ1-6	.	TGTGCCAGTAGTCCCGAGGGTGGAAATTCACCCCTCCACTTT	CASSPEGGNSPLHF
TRBV5-1	TRBD1	TRBJ1-1	.	TGCGCCAGCAGCACGGGACAGGGGTTTTTGTACACTGAAGCTTTCTTT	CASSTGQGFLYTEAFF
TRBV6-6	.	TRBJ2-7	.	TGTGCCAGCAGTTATCGGGGGAACGAGCAGTACTTC	CASSYRGNEQYF
TRBV4-3	.	TRBJ2-1	.	TGCGCCAGCAGCCAAGAATGGTGGCGGGCGAGCTCCTACAATGAGCAGTTCTTC	CASSQEWWRASSYNEQFF
TRBV9	TRBD2	TRBJ2-5	once	TGTGCCAGCAGCGTAGCTGGAGCTAGCGGGAGCTTGGAGACCCAGTACTTC	CASSVAGASGSLETQYF